These 16 T cell receptor beta chains originate from one sample sequenced in a study of blood T cell repertoires in COVID-19. Libraries were prepared by immunoSEQ multiplex PCR; TCRdb keeps only in-frame clonotypes and omits some of them. The top ten hold about 22% of the sample, which has about 57,000 clones, roughly 82% seen once. Sample: peripheral blood. The receptor set was obtained from a woman between 55 and 75 years old with acute or convalescent COVID-19.

V usage is TRBV12-5 and J usage is TRBJ2-7; 7 nucleotides align to TRBD1. This CDR3 is 16 amino acids long. V was clipped by 0 bases and J by 2 bases; unmatched bases: 7. The germline V gene has CDR1 LGHNT and CDR2 FRNRAP. CDR3 DNA: TGTGCTAGTGGTTTGGTACTAATGGGACAGACCTACGAGCAGTACTTC. Encoded protein: CASGLVLMGQTYEQYF. The whole variable domain, filled in from reference TRBV12-5 and TRBJ2-7, reads DARVTQTPRHKVTEMGQEVTMRCQPILGHNTVFWYRQTMMQGLELLAYFRNRAPLDDSGMPKDRFSAEMPDATLATLKIQPSEPRDSAVYFCASGLVLMGQTYEQYFGPGTRLTVT.

V gene TRBV19 combines with J gene TRBJ1-5, with D maybe TRBD1 (6 bases). The germline V and J ends were trimmed by 1 base and 0 bases, with 13 bases remaining between them. Germline V lookup: CDR1 LNHDA, CDR2 SQIVND (reference sequence). There are 17 residues in the CDR3. For the CDR3, the DNA is TGTGCCAGTAGTATAGCCATGGACAGATATAGCAATCAGCCCCAGCATTTT. This codes for CASSIAMDRYSNQPQHF.

The CDR3 DNA is TGTGCCAGCAGCAAAGTTGTACTAGCGGGGGCCGGTCCCCACACAGATACGCAGTATTTT. Translation: CASSKVVLAGAGPHTDTQYF. The chain employs TRBV21-1 and TRBJ2-3; the D call TRBD2 from the table was never checked on the DNA. TRBV21-1 is recorded as a pseudogene. The CDR3 sequence is 20 residues long.

V is TRBV7-6 and J is TRBJ1-4; 10 nucleotides agree with TRBD1. V shed 3 bases and J 6 bases; nucleotides not matched to a gene: 13. The CDR3 totals 18 residues. Germline CDR1 is SGHVS and CDR2 is FNYEAQ. The CDR3 coding sequence is TGTGCCAGCAGCTTGGGACAGGGGCTACGGCCTCGGTATGAAAAACTGTTTTTT. It yields the protein CASSLGQGLRPRYEKLFF.

The chain combines TRBV30 with TRBJ1-5, with 7 bases that match TRBD1. The germline V gene encodes CDR1 GTSNPN and CDR2 SVGIG (reference sequence). The CDR3 has 14 residues. The trim removed 3 bases at V and 7 bases at J, leaving 9 bases unmatched. The CDR3 is CAWSSTGRGQPQHF. In DNA form, the CDR3 reads TGTGCCTGGAGCTCGACAGGGAGAGGACAGCCCCAGCATTTT.

The J gene is TRBJ2-7, the V gene TRBV21-1; TRBD1 is the table's D call, not checked against the DNA. TRBV21-1 is a pseudogene segment. CDR3 length equals 12 residues. The CDR3 nucleotides read TGTGCCAGCCGGACAGGATTCTCCGAGCAGTACTTC. It encodes CASRTGFSEQYF.

The CDR3 protein is CASSLGDTLDTQYF. CDR3 coding DNA: TGTGCCAGCAGCTTAGGGGACACCTTAGATACGCAGTATTTT. V usage is TRBV11-2 and J usage is TRBJ2-3; perhaps TRBD1 as D (6 bases). Germline values: CDR1 SGHAT, CDR2 FQNNGV. This CDR3 comprises 14 residues. Trimming pared 1 base from V and 5 bases from J, leaving 10 bases between.

The chain uses TRBV6-5 and TRBJ1-2, with a possible D match to TRBD1 (5 bases). V was trimmed by 8 bases and J by 3 bases, leaving 13 bases between them. The CDR3 is 13 amino acids. Germline loops: CDR1 MNHEY, CDR2 SVGAGI. The CDR3 region has the DNA TGTGCCAGCCTCCCAGTAGGGGACTATGGCTACACCTTC. It is translated as CASLPVGDYGYTF.

This clone showed up just once. CDR3 bases: TGTGCCCGAAAACGTGGAGGCGATGTAAGGAACACTGAAGCTTTCTTT. Translated: CARKRGGDVRNTEAFF. This sequence joins TRBV14 and TRBJ1-1; D uncertain. V dropped 11 bases and J dropped 1 base, with 23 bases sitting between them. There are 16 residues in the CDR3. CDR1 and CDR2 from the germline V gene are SGHDN and FVKESK. Using reference TRBV14 and TRBJ1-1 for the parts outside the CDR3, the full variable domain is EAGVTQFPSHSVIEKGQTVTLRCDPISGHDNLYWYRRVMGKEIKFLLHFVKESKQDESGMPNNRFLAERTGGTYSTLKVQPAELEDSGVYFCARKRGGDVRNTEAFFGQGTRLTVV.

This chain uses TRBV29-1 with TRBJ2-1, with TRBD1 as a possible D gene (7 bases). Germline-derived CDR1 and CDR2 are SQVTM and ANQGSEA. V was clipped by 7 bases and J by 8 bases, with 18 bases between them. The CDR3 sequence is 13 residues long. The CDR3 DNA follows: TGCAGCGCCCAGGGGGGATTGAGCGATGAGCAGTTCTTC. This sequence encodes CSAQGGLSDEQFF.

This chain uses TRBV7-2 with TRBJ2-7, with 8 bases that match TRBD1. CDR1 SGHTA and CDR2 FQGNSA come from the germline V gene. This CDR3 has 14 residues. The V and J ends lost 5 bases and 2 bases, in that order; junction bases with no gene match: 5. The CDR3 coding sequence is TGTGCCAGCAGCCCGGACAGGGCCACCTACGAGCAGTACTTC. The encoded protein is CASSPDRATYEQYF.

The rearrangement uses TRBV6-5 and TRBJ2-1; 10 positions match TRBD1. Germline lookup yields CDR1 MNHEY and CDR2 SVGAGI. J gave up 7 bases and V 6 bases, and 9 bases lay outside the gene matches. The CDR3 runs 15 residues. The DNA for the CDR3 is TGTGCCAGCAGCTTATTCGGACAGGGGGAAAATGAGCAGTTCTTC. It specifies CASSLFGQGENEQFF.

The chain is built from TRBV5-4 and TRBJ1-2; TRBD1 aligns across 7 bases. Germline CDR1 and CDR2: SGHNT and YYREEE (reference sequence). This CDR3 contains 16 residues. After removal of 3 bases from V and 2 bases from J, the junction contained 10 bases not matched to a gene. Here the CDR3 reads CASSSPRTGLNYGYTF. CDR3 nucleotide sequence: TGTGCCAGCAGCTCGCCGCGGACAGGCCTCAACTATGGCTACACCTTC. Together with reference TRBV5-4 and TRBJ1-2, the CDR3 gives the full variable domain: ETGVTQSPTHLIKTRGQQVTLRCSSQSGHNTVSWYQQALGQGPQFIFQYYREEENGRGNFPPRFSGLQFPNYSSELNVNALELDDSALYLCASSSPRTGLNYGYTFGSGTRLTVV.

Here the CDR3 DNA reads TGTGCCTGGAGTGTACAGGAGAATCAGCCCCAGCATTTT. The encoded protein is CAWSVQENQPQHF. This chain joins TRBV30 and TRBJ1-5, with a possible D match to TRBD1 (5 bases). In germline, CDR1 is GTSNPN, CDR2 SVGIG (reference sequence). The CDR3 has 13 amino acids. V lost 0 bases and J 4 bases, leaving 7 bases between the germline ends.

The chain employs TRBV19 and TRBJ2-6, with D unresolved. From germline, CDR1 is LNHDA and CDR2 SQIVND (reference sequence). V lost 4 bases and J lost 0, with 10 bases in between. This CDR3 has 16 residues. CDR3 sequence reads: CASSKDTTSGANVLTF. The CDR3 region has the DNA TGTGCCAGTAGTAAAGATACTACCTCTGGGGCCAACGTCCTGACTTTC. Full variable domain (rest looked up from reference TRBV19 and TRBJ2-6): DGGITQSPKYLFRKEGQNVTLSCEQNLNHDAMYWYRQDPGQGLRLIYYSQIVNDFQKGDIAEGYSVSREKKESFPLTVTSAQKNPTAFYLCASSKDTTSGANVLTFGAGSRLTVL.

This sequence joins TRBV10-3 and TRBJ1-1; a weak D match, TRBD1 (6 bases). Germline CDR1 and CDR2: ENHRY and SYGVKD. The CDR3 consists of 13 residues. Trimming stripped 0 bases from V and 10 bases from J, with 12 bases between. The CDR3 DNA reads as TGTGCCATCAGTGAGTCGGGGGGGCTGACAGCTTTCTTT. This sequence encodes CAISESGGLTAFF.